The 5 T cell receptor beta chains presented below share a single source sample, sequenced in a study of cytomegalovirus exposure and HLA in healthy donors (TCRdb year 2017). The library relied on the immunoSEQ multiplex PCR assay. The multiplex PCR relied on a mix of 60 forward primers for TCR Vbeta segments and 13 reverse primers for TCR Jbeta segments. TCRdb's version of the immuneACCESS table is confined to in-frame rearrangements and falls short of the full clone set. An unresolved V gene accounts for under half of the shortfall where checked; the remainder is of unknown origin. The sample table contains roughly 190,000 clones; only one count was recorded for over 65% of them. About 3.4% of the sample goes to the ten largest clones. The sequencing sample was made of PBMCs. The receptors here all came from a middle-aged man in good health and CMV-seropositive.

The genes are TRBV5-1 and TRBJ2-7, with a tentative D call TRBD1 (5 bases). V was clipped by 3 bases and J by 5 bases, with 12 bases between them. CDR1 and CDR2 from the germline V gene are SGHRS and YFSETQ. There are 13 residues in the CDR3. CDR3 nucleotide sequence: TGCGCCAGCAGCTCACTGCAGGGCCACGAGCAGTACTTC. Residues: CASSSLQGHEQYF.

The CDR3 nucleotides read TGTGCCAGCTCACCCGGGACAGGAGAGACCCAGTACTTC. The encoded protein is CASSPGTGETQYF. V is TRBV18 and J is TRBJ2-5; 8 bases agree with TRBD1. The germline V gene has CDR1 KGHSH and CDR2 LQKENI. After removal of 3 bases from V and 4 bases from J, the junction contained 1 base not matched to a gene. This CDR3 spans 13 amino acids. Filled out from reference TRBV18 and TRBJ2-5, the complete variable domain reads NAGVMQNPRHLVRRRGQEARLRCSPMKGHSHVYWYRQLPEEGLKFMVYLQKENIIDESGMPKERFSAEFPKEGPSILRIQQVVRGDSAAYFCASSPGTGETQYFGPGTRLLVL.

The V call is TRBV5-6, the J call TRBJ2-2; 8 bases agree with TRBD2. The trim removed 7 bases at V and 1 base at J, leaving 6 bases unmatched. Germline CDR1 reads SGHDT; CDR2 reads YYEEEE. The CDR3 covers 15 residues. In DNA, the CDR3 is TGTGCCAGCCGGCGGGCGGGGGGGAACACCGGGGAGCTGTTTTTT. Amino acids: CASRRAGGNTGELFF.

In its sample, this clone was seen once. CDR3: CAISESELEMDTQYF. Here the CDR3 DNA reads TGTGCCATCAGTGAGTCGGAACTAGAGATGGATACGCAGTATTTT. V and J are TRBV10-3 and TRBJ2-3, with D possibly TRBD2 on 5 matching bases. The CDR3 length is 15 residues. CDR1 and CDR2 (germline): ENHRY, SYGVKD. Trimming pared 0 bases from V and 6 bases from J, leaving 13 bases between.

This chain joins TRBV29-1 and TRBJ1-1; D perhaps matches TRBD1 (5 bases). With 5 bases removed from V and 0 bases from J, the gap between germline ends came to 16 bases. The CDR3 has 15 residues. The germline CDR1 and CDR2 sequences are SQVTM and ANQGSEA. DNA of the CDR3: TGCAGCGTTACCCGAGGCAGGGTCATGAACACTGAAGCTTTCTTT. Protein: CSVTRGRVMNTEAFF.